The 8 T cell receptor beta chains below were found in one sample sequenced in a study of blood T cells in healthy people across ages. Primers used in a second PCR of roughly 7 to 12 cycles were a sample-barcoded 5' primer and a J-beta primer mix. One entry per CDR3 protein results from TCRdb running MiXCR on the 5' RACE reads. This sample carries some 1.7 million distinct CDR3 sequences, about 30% of them seen once, and the ten largest clones take over 7%. The sample taken for sequencing was blood. The origin of the receptors is a woman aged 25 to 39 in good health.

On this clonotype itself: This may be a read error: a much more frequent sequence differs by one nucleotide. CDR3 sequence (DNA): TGTGCCAGCAGCCAAAGCGCGGGGGCAGGGGGATATGGCTACACCTTC. It encodes CASSQSAGAGGYGYTF. The V gene is TRBV7-6, the J gene TRBJ1-2; TRBD1 matches at 7 bases. Germline CDR1 SGHVS, CDR2 FNYEAQ. The CDR3 contains 16 residues. Germline trimming cut 5 bases from V and 5 bases from J; bases unmatched to any gene: 14.

CDR3 bases: TGCGCCAGCAGCTTGTCTACAGGAACCTTTGAAGCTTTCTTT. This encodes CASSLSTGTFEAFF. This rearrangement joins TRBV5-1 to TRBJ1-1; D perhaps matches TRBD1 (5 bases). Germline V gene sequence: CDR1 SGHRS, CDR2 YFSETQ. The CDR3 totals 14 residues. V was shortened by 1 base and J by 7 bases, with 14 bases between the two germline ends.

This clonotype was counted between two and nine times. CDR3 region: CASSPGPTGSYNEQFF. The CDR3, as DNA: TGTGCCAGCAGCCCCGGACCCACGGGATCCTACAATGAGCAGTTCTTC. The chain uses TRBV5-5 and TRBJ2-1; the D gene is possibly TRBD2 (5 bases). The CDR3 sequence is 16 residues long. Germline CDR1 and CDR2: SGHKS and YYEKEE (reference sequence). V was trimmed by 4 bases and J by 1 base, leaving 15 bases between them.

This clonotype was detected ten times or more. The chain employs TRBV12-3 or TRBV12-4 and TRBJ1-1; no reliable D call. Trimming took 5 bases from V and 1 from J, leaving 8 bases between them. The CDR3 extends over 13 amino acids. The CDR3 region has the DNA TGTGCCAGCAGTGAAGATCGGAACACTGAAGCTTTCTTT. This gives the protein CASSEDRNTEAFF.

The DNA for the CDR3 is TGTGCCAGCGGGGAGGGCCCAACGCGAGAGCAGTACTTC. This translates into CASGEGPTREQYF. The chain links TRBV12-3 or TRBV12-4 to TRBJ2-7; 7 bases are a match to TRBD2. Trimming removed 8 bases from V and 7 bases from J; junction bases left unmatched: 11. CDR3 size: 13 residues.

A few counts support this clonotype. The chain links TRBV10-2 to TRBJ2-1; no clear D. CDR1 is WSHSY and CDR2 is SAAADI in the germline V gene. The germline V and J ends were trimmed by 6 bases and 9 bases, with 18 bases remaining between them. This CDR3 is built from 14 residues. The CDR3 protein is CASRDGLVSVEQFF. CDR3 in DNA: TGCGCCAGCAGGGATGGGCTAGTCTCGGTTGAGCAGTTCTTC.

V usage is TRBV30 and J usage is TRBJ2-7, with a possible D match to TRBD1 (6 bases). The V and J ends lost 3 bases and 3 bases respectively, with 15 bases between them. This CDR3 comprises 14 residues. Germline V gives CDR1 GTSNPN, CDR2 SVGIG (reference sequence). The DNA for the CDR3 is TGTGCCTGGAGCCACCCGCAACAGGGCTACGAGCAGTACTTC. This gives the protein CAWSHPQQGYEQYF. Drawing the rest from reference TRBV30 and TRBJ2-7, the complete variable domain is SQTIHQWPATLVQPVGSPLSLECTVEGTSNPNLYWYRQAAGRGLQLLFYSVGIGQISSEVPQNLSASRPQDRQFILSSKKLLLSDSGFYLCAWSHPQQGYEQYFGPGTRLTVT.

The gene calls are TRBV7-9 and TRBJ1-1, with TRBD1 matching 8 bases. CDR1 SEHNR and CDR2 FQNEAQ come from the germline V gene (reference sequence). Trimming removed 5 bases from V and 1 base from J; junction bases left unmatched: 3. The CDR3 is made up of 14 amino acids. The CDR3 coding sequence is TGTGCCAGCAGCCGTGGGACAGGGAACACTGAAGCTTTCTTT. Translated, it gives CASSRGTGNTEAFF.